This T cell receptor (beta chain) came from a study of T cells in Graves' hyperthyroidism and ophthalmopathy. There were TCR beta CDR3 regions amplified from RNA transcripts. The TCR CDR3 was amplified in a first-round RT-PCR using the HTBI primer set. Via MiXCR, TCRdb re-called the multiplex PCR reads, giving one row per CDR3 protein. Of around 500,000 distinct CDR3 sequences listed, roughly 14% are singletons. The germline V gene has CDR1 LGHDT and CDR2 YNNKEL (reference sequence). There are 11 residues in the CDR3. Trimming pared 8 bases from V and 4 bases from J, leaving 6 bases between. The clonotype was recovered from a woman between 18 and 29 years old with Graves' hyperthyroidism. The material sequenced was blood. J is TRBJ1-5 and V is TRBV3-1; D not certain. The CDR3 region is CASGENQPQHF. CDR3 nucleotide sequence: TGTGCCAGCGGGGAGAATCAGCCCCAGCATTTT. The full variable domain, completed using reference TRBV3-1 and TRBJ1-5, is DTAVSQTPKYLVTQMGNDKSIKCEQNLGHDTMYWYKQDSKKFLKIMFSYNNKELIINETVPNRFSPKSPDKAHLNLHINSLELGDSAVYFCASGENQPQHFGDGTRLSIL.